What follows is one TCR beta chain and its context. What it binds is not known. This entry comes from a study of a mutant IDH1 vaccine in newly diagnosed glioma. Study information: Patients came in for eight vaccinations, in weeks 1, 3, 5, 7, 11, 15, 19 and 23. Beginning 4-6 weeks after radiotherapy alone, or with temozolomide cycles, vaccination took place. Of the patients given treatment, roughly 60% were male and around 40% were female, and a mean age of around 38 years was recorded.

Libraries were prepared by immunoSEQ multiplex PCR; TCRdb keeps only in-frame clonotypes and omits some of them. The sample lists around 130,000 clones; roughly 75% were seen once. The CDR3 sequence is 14 residues long. Looked up from germline, CDR1 is SGHVS and CDR2 is FNYEAQ. Trimming cost V 0 bases and J 2 bases, with 6 bases left between them. The sample's time point: week 11, during vaccination. Vaccination used 300 ug of mutant IDH1 20-mer peptide per dose, with topical imiquimod. V and J are TRBV7-6 and TRBJ2-3; the D gene is possibly TRBD2 (6 bases). The clonotype comes from a man aged 40-55 years with glioma. The material was PBMCs, obtained from a glioma patient whose treatment included an IDH1 peptide vaccine. This CDR3 reads CASSLARDTDTQYF. The CDR3 region has the DNA TGTGCCAGCAGCTTAGCGCGGGACACAGATACGCAGTATTTT.